The 29 T cell receptor beta chains listed next were all sequenced from one sample in a study of cytomegalovirus exposure and HLA in healthy donors. The PCR had 60 Vbeta and 13 Jbeta primers. The repertoire was sequenced with immunoSEQ multiplex PCR; TCRdb's copy has only in-frame clones and lacks some. The sample lists around 200,000 clones, 60% to 85% occurring once. The sequencing sample was made of PBMCs. The receptors stem from a man aged 40-50 years in good health and CMV-seronegative.

V usage is TRBV7-8 and J usage is TRBJ2-2, with 9 bases matching TRBD1. The V gene end was trimmed by 2 bases and the J gene end by 2 bases; junction bases not matched to a gene: 3. CDR3 length: 16 residues. Looked up from germline, CDR1 is SGHVS and CDR2 is FQNEAQ. The CDR3 DNA sequence: TGTGCCAGCAGCTTAAGGGGACAGGGCAACACCGGGGAGCTGTTTTTT. This encodes CASSLRGQGNTGELFF.

The rearrangement uses TRBV4-1 and TRBJ2-3, with 7 positions matching TRBD2. The germline CDR1 and CDR2 sequences are MGHRA and YSYEKL. The CDR3 is made up of 18 amino acids. Trimming at V came to 1 base and at J to 0 bases, leaving 10 bases not matched to a gene. CDR3 amino acids: CASSQAPTSAYSTDTQYF. As DNA, the CDR3 is TGCGCCAGCAGCCAAGCCCCCACTAGCGCTTATAGCACAGATACGCAGTATTTT.

The chain is built from TRBV18 and TRBJ1-5, with TRBD1 matching 8 bases. The CDR3 sequence is 15 residues long. Germline CDR1 and CDR2: KGHSH and LQKENI. The J segment lost 8 bases and the V segment lost 2 bases, leaving 8 bases of the junction unmatched. The CDR3 loop reads CASSPGQGGYEPQHF. The CDR3 DNA sequence: TGTGCCAGCTCACCAGGACAGGGTGGTTACGAGCCCCAGCATTTT.

V usage is TRBV4-1 and J usage is TRBJ1-1; D not certain. The CDR3 contains 15 residues. V was clipped by 1 base and J by 10 bases, with 19 bases between them. Germline V gives CDR1 MGHRA, CDR2 YSYEKL. CDR3 sequence: CASSQGTPGILGAFF. CDR3 coding DNA: TGCGCCAGCAGCCAAGGTACCCCAGGTATTCTGGGAGCTTTCTTT.

Only one count was recorded for this clone. The chain is built from TRBV15 and TRBJ2-1; 8 bases are a match to TRBD2. Germline V gene sequence: CDR1 LNHNV, CDR2 YYDKDF (reference sequence). The CDR3 loop spans 17 amino acids. V was clipped by 0 bases and J by 0 bases; unmatched bases: 4. CDR3 protein: CATSRDRGGASYNEQFF. Written as DNA, the CDR3 is TGTGCCACCAGCAGAGATCGGGGGGGGGCCTCCTACAATGAGCAGTTCTTC.

For the CDR3, the DNA is TGCGCCAGCAGCCAAAGCAGGGGGGTCTTCAATGAGCAGTTCTTC. Encoded protein: CASSQSRGVFNEQFF. The chain carries TRBV5-1 and TRBJ2-1, with a tentative D call TRBD1 (7 bases). Trimming stripped 4 bases from V and 6 bases from J, with 17 bases between. In germline, CDR1 is SGHRS, CDR2 YFSETQ. This CDR3 region has 15 residues.

This chain uses TRBV15 with TRBJ2-7; perhaps TRBD2 as D (5 bases). Between the trimmed V and J ends, which lost 0 bases and 3 bases, there was a span of 12 bases. Per the germline V gene, CDR1 is LNHNV and CDR2 is YYDKDF (reference sequence). CDR3 size: 15 residues. Written as DNA, the CDR3 is TGTGCCACCAGCAGAGATCGAGGGTCTAACTACGAGCAGTACTTC. This sequence encodes CATSRDRGSNYEQYF.

The CDR3 is CASSVDRGVNNSPLHF. Written as DNA, the CDR3 is TGTGCCAGCAGCGTCGACAGGGGCGTCAATAATTCACCCCTCCACTTT. The chain is built from TRBV2 and TRBJ1-6; 8 bases fit TRBD1. The V gene's germline CDR1 is SNHLY and CDR2 FYNNEI. After removal of 6 bases from V and 5 bases from J, the junction contained 9 bases not matched to a gene. This CDR3 has 16 residues.

The chain carries TRBV9 and TRBJ2-3; 7 bases are a match to TRBD2. V dropped 2 bases and J dropped 5; count of bases not matched to a gene: 8. This CDR3 has 15 residues. Germline assignment: CDR1 SGDLS and CDR2 YYNGEE. Here the CDR3 reads CASSVGGLSGDTQYF. As DNA, the CDR3 is TGTGCCAGCAGCGTGGGGGGACTATCGGGAGATACGCAGTATTTT.

This chain joins TRBV19 and TRBJ1-6; the D is unclear. From germline, CDR1 is LNHDA and CDR2 SQIVND (reference sequence). The CDR3 has 17 amino acids. Trimming took 1 base from V and 0 from J, leaving 10 bases between them. This CDR3 reads CASSIASQSSYNSPLHF. CDR3 nucleotide sequence: TGTGCCAGTAGTATAGCCTCACAGAGCTCCTATAATTCACCCCTCCACTTT.

There are a few counts of this clone. V is TRBV29-1 and J is TRBJ2-3; 10 bases fit TRBD2. CDR1 SQVTM and CDR2 ANQGSEA come from the germline V gene. Trimming at V came to 5 bases and at J to 2 bases, leaving 4 bases not matched to a gene. The CDR3 is made up of 14 amino acids. CDR3 loop: CSVRTSGNTDTQYF. The CDR3 nucleotides read TGCAGCGTTAGGACTAGCGGAAACACAGATACGCAGTATTTT.

The CDR3: CASRPGQRYDQPQHF. Written as DNA, the CDR3 is TGTGCCAGCAGGCCGGGACAGAGATACGATCAGCCCCAGCATTTT. This chain connects TRBV6-1 to TRBJ1-5; 7 bases are shared with TRBD1. J lost 5 bases, V lost 6 bases, and 10 bases had no gene match. This CDR3 is 15 amino acids long. Germline loops: CDR1 MNHNS, CDR2 SASEGT.

The genes are TRBV21-1 and TRBJ1-4; TRBD1 is the table's D call and was not checked against the DNA. TRBV21-1 is given as a pseudogene. This CDR3 comprises 22 residues. CDR3 loop: CASSKNRIASDRVPPTNEKLFF. The CDR3 nucleotides read TGTGCCAGCAGCAAAAATCGGATCGCATCGGACAGGGTTCCCCCAACTAATGAAAAACTGTTTTTT.

The V and J genes are TRBV25-1 and TRBJ1-1; maybe TRBD1 (6 bases). Germline CDR1 MGHDK, CDR2 SYGVNS. There are 14 residues in the CDR3. The V gene lost 6 bases and the J gene lost 0 bases, with 11 bases spanning the gap. The CDR3 region has the DNA TGTGCCAGCAGCCCGGGGGGCATGAACACTGAAGCTTTCTTT. Encoded protein: CASSPGGMNTEAFF.

This rearrangement joins TRBV10-2 to TRBJ2-5, with 8 bases matching TRBD2. After removal of 0 bases from V and 2 bases from J, the junction contained 5 bases not matched to a gene. The CDR3 runs 16 residues. CDR1 and CDR2 from the germline V gene are WSHSY and SAAADI. DNA of the CDR3: TGCGCCAGCAGTGAGTCCTCCGGGGGGGGACAAGAGACCCAGTACTTC. Translated: CASSESSGGGQETQYF.

The chain recombines TRBV5-6 with TRBJ2-7; TRBD1 agrees at 10 bases. Germline loops: CDR1 SGHDT, CDR2 YYEEEE. The V and J ends lost 4 bases and 2 bases, in that order; junction bases with no gene match: 3. The CDR3 contains 14 residues. The CDR3 coding sequence is TGTGCCAGCAGCGGGGGGACAGGGGCCTACGAGCAGTACTTC. It translates to CASSGGTGAYEQYF.

This clone appeared once. The rearrangement uses TRBV7-9 and TRBJ2-5, with 7 bases aligning to TRBD1. Germline trimming cut 5 bases from V and 1 base from J; bases unmatched to any gene: 7. Germline V gene data show CDR1 as SEHNR and CDR2 as FQNEAQ (reference sequence). This CDR3 is built from 15 residues. In DNA, the CDR3 is TGTGCCAGCAGCACACCACAGGGGATCCAAGAGACCCAGTACTTC. Protein: CASSTPQGIQETQYF.

The rearrangement uses TRBV7-9 and TRBJ2-7; D unresolved. The germline CDR1 and CDR2 sequences are SEHNR and FQNEAQ (reference sequence). Trimming took 1 base from V and 7 from J, leaving 11 bases between them. The CDR3 consists of 13 residues. For the CDR3, the DNA is TGTGCCAGCAGCTTAGGGGCCGTTGTGGAGCAGTACTTC. Translated, it gives CASSLGAVVEQYF.

This chain uses TRBV5-1 with TRBJ1-1; a possible D gene is TRBD1 (5 bases). CDR3 length: 16 amino acids. Looked up from germline, CDR1 is SGHRS and CDR2 is YFSETQ. V was cut by 7 bases and J by 1 base, with 20 bases left in between. The CDR3 is CASASGATGRNTEAFF. The CDR3 coding sequence is TGCGCCAGCGCTTCCGGGGCTACCGGGAGGAACACTGAAGCTTTCTTT.

The J gene is TRBJ1-6, the V gene TRBV28, with D possibly TRBD1 on 5 matching bases. This CDR3 region has 15 residues. Trimming stripped 5 bases from V and 7 bases from J, with 15 bases between. Germline V CDR1 and CDR2: MDHEN, SYDVKM. The chain's CDR3 is CASSSRQSWNSPLHF. CDR3 bases: TGTGCCAGCAGTAGCCGACAGTCTTGGAATTCACCCCTCCACTTT. Filled out from reference TRBV28 and TRBJ1-6, the complete variable domain reads DVKVTQSSRYLVKRTGEKVFLECVQDMDHENMFWYRQDPGLGLRLIYFSYDVKMKEKGDIPEGYSVSREKKERFSLILESASTNQTSMYLCASSSRQSWNSPLHFGNGTRLTVT.

This chain uses TRBV5-4 with TRBJ2-6, with TRBD2 matching 7 bases. This CDR3 comprises 19 residues. V shed 0 bases, J shed 1 base, and the junction held 10 bases outside the gene matches. Germline lookup yields CDR1 SGHNT and CDR2 YYREEE (reference sequence). The CDR3 sequence is CASSLVVPWGGSGANVLTF. CDR3 sequence (DNA): TGTGCCAGCAGCTTGGTGGTACCCTGGGGGGGGTCTGGGGCCAACGTCCTGACTTTC. The variable domain in full, completed from reference TRBV5-4 and TRBJ2-6, reads ETGVTQSPTHLIKTRGQQVTLRCSSQSGHNTVSWYQQALGQGPQFIFQYYREEENGRGNFPPRFSGLQFPNYSSELNVNALELDDSALYLCASSLVVPWGGSGANVLTFGAGSRLTVL.

J is TRBJ2-1 and V is TRBV28, with 7 bases that match TRBD2. Germline V gives CDR1 MDHEN, CDR2 SYDVKM. The V and J ends lost 4 bases and 4 bases, in that order; junction bases with no gene match: 10. This CDR3 comprises 16 residues. Here the CDR3 DNA reads TGTGCCAGCAGTTCCCCTAGCGGAGGGAGATACAATGAGCAGTTCTTC. This codes for CASSSPSGGRYNEQFF.

This clone was seen only once. The genes are TRBV27 and TRBJ2-7, with D possibly matching TRBD2 (6 bases). Deletions cut 4 bases from V and 7 bases from J, with 11 bases between. The CDR3 contains 12 residues. Germline CDR1 is MNHEY and CDR2 is SMNVEV (reference sequence). The CDR3 protein is CASSSTSWEQYF. The CDR3 DNA is TGTGCCAGCAGTTCGACTAGTTGGGAGCAGTACTTC.

This clone was observed a single time. The chain links TRBV2 to TRBJ2-1; D possibly corresponds to TRBD2 (6 bases). V shed 0 bases and J shed 3 bases, with 15 bases lying between them. Germline assignment: CDR1 SNHLY and CDR2 FYNNEI. The CDR3 extends over 17 amino acids. As DNA, the CDR3 is TGTGCCAGCAGTGAAGCGCTACCTAGCGCTTTCTACAATGAGCAGTTCTTC. Translating it yields CASSEALPSAFYNEQFF.

The rearrangement links TRBV28 to TRBJ2-7; 10 bases align to TRBD2. This CDR3 region has 14 residues. CDR1 MDHEN and CDR2 SYDVKM come from the germline V gene. V dropped 6 bases and J dropped 0; count of bases not matched to a gene: 2. CDR3 region: CASSRTSGSYEQYF. CDR3 coding DNA: TGTGCCAGCAGCAGGACTAGCGGCTCCTACGAGCAGTACTTC.

This clone was detected a few times. The chain joins TRBV7-8 to TRBJ1-4; D gene unclear. Germline V CDR1 and CDR2: SGHVS, FQNEAQ. CDR3 size: 14 residues. The V end was cut by 5 bases, the J end by 4 bases, with 11 bases between. CDR3 amino acids: CASSIPGSNEKLFF. CDR3 DNA sequence: TGTGCCAGCAGCATCCCCGGGAGTAATGAAAAACTGTTTTTT.

The gene calls are TRBV5-1 and TRBJ1-1, with D unresolved. Trimming pared 4 bases from V and 1 base from J, leaving 8 bases between. Germline lookup yields CDR1 SGHRS and CDR2 YFSETQ. CDR3 length: 13 amino acids. CDR3 residues: CASSTHPNTEAFF. CDR3 coding DNA: TGCGCCAGCAGCACACACCCGAACACTGAAGCTTTCTTT.

This CDR3 is CASSLEFYEQYF. The CDR3 DNA is TGTGCCAGCAGTTTAGAGTTTTACGAGCAGTACTTC. The rearrangement uses TRBV28 and TRBJ2-7; D is undetermined. Germline values: CDR1 MDHEN, CDR2 SYDVKM. V gave up 2 bases and J gave up 4 bases, with 6 bases separating them. The CDR3 is 12 amino acids.

The rearrangement uses TRBV27 and TRBJ1-5; 9 bases are shared with TRBD1. The CDR3 runs to 16 residues. V was clipped by 0 bases and J by 4 bases; unmatched bases: 4. Germline CDR1 MNHEY, CDR2 SMNVEV (reference sequence). The CDR3 bases are TGTGCCAGCAGTTTATCGAGGGGACAGGGTAATCAGCCCCAGCATTTT. It specifies CASSLSRGQGNQPQHF.